What follows are 23 T cell receptor beta chains derived from one specimen sequenced in a study of beta chain features in type 1 diabetes. Of the isolated RNA, all was reverse transcribed, and so the sequenced material was expressed TCRB transcripts. The method was immunoSEQ multiplex PCR; TCRdb's version includes in-frame clones alone and lacks a portion of them. The sample carries about 650,000 clones, 9.5% to 15% recorded once. General study points: Moderately but significantly shorter TCRB CDR3s were found in Type 1 diabetes patients in all four CD4+ subsets.

No antigens are known for them. The sample comprised naive CD4+ T cells from blood. These receptors originate from a man aged 25-45 years with type 1 diabetes.

This clone occurred a few times. The chain recombines TRBV10-3 with TRBJ2-2; D gene unclear. V was cut by 11 bases and J by 5 bases, with 12 bases left in between. Germline assignment: CDR1 ENHRY and CDR2 SYGVKD. There are 12 residues in the CDR3. The CDR3 DNA is TGTGCCTCAACTTACCCGACCGGGGAGCTGTTTTTT. It is translated as CASTYPTGELFF.

The CDR3 region is CASSQEEGQGNEQFF. The CDR3 nucleotides read TGCGCCAGCAGCCAAGAAGAGGGACAGGGGAATGAGCAGTTCTTC. The chain recombines TRBV4-3 with TRBJ2-1; 10 nucleotides agree with TRBD1. From germline, CDR1 is LGHNA and CDR2 YSLEER. The CDR3 sequence is 15 residues long. The ends lost 0 bases at V and 7 bases at J; junction bases unmatched: 3.

V usage is TRBV10-3 and J usage is TRBJ1-2; D uncertain. CDR3 length: 13 residues. V shed 7 bases and J shed 0 bases, with 9 bases lying between them. Per the germline V gene, CDR1 is ENHRY and CDR2 is SYGVKD. DNA of the CDR3: TGTGCCATCACCGCTCAGACTAACTATGGCTACACCTTC. This translates into CAITAQTNYGYTF.

DNA of the CDR3: TGTGCCAGTCAAGCCTCTGGAAACACCATATATTTT. Translating gives CASQASGNTIYF. This rearrangement joins TRBV6-5 to TRBJ1-3; no definite D call. The CDR3 runs to 12 residues. V was pared by 9 bases and J by 0 bases, with 6 bases between. Germline loops: CDR1 MNHEY, CDR2 SVGAGI.

The genes are TRBV4-3 and TRBJ1-2; weak D call: TRBD1 (5 bases). Per germline, CDR1 LGHNA and CDR2 YSLEER. The CDR3 is 14 residues long. V was pared by 0 bases and J by 8 bases, with 13 bases between. The CDR3, as DNA: TGCGCCAGCAGCCAAGATGGCGGGGCGGGAGGCTACACCTTC. Protein sequence: CASSQDGGAGGYTF.

This clone has only a few counts. The V gene is TRBV6-5, the J gene TRBJ2-5; D remains unclear. The germline V gene encodes CDR1 MNHEY and CDR2 SVGAGI. The ends were cut back, 7 bases at V and 5 bases at J, with 14 bases in the middle. The CDR3 contains 13 residues. The DNA of the CDR3 is TGTGCCAGCACACCACGTCGTCCGGAGACCCAGTACTTC. It yields the protein CASTPRRPETQYF.

The CDR3 region has the DNA TGTGCCAGTAGCCCTACAGGGGTCAATCAGCCCCAGCATTTT. It yields the protein CASSPTGVNQPQHF. The chain carries TRBV19 and TRBJ1-5, with 7 bases that match TRBD1. CDR1 and CDR2 (germline): LNHDA, SQIVND (reference sequence). J lost 3 bases, V lost 6 bases, and 5 bases had no gene match. There are 14 residues in the CDR3.

This sequence joins TRBV5-1 and TRBJ2-5; either TRBD1 or TRBD2 may supply D (5 bases each). Germline-derived CDR1 and CDR2 are SGHRS and YFSETQ. V was shortened by 6 bases and J by 1 base, with 16 bases between the two germline ends. The CDR3 is 15 residues long. CDR3 residues: CASKLLRDGQETQYF. The CDR3 region has the DNA TGCGCCAGCAAATTACTCCGGGACGGCCAAGAGACCCAGTACTTC.

This clone has only a few counts. V and J are TRBV6-5 and TRBJ2-7; 8 bases map to TRBD2. Losses at the gene ends were 4 bases for V and 6 bases for J; bases not matched to a gene: 5. This CDR3 comprises 13 residues. Germline V gives CDR1 MNHEY, CDR2 SVGAGI. Written as DNA, the CDR3 is TGTGCCAGCAGTTCCCTCGGGGGGGCCGAGCAGTACTTC. Translation gives CASSSLGGAEQYF.

This clone was seen more than once but under ten times. This rearrangement joins TRBV28 to TRBJ2-7; 11 bases line up with TRBD2. The CDR3 spans 15 residues. After removal of 5 bases from V and 4 bases from J, the junction contained 7 bases not matched to a gene. CDR1 and CDR2 from the germline V gene are MDHEN and SYDVKM. The CDR3 protein is CASSTSGSFTYEQYF. The CDR3 DNA follows: TGTGCCAGCAGTACTAGCGGGAGCTTTACTTACGAGCAGTACTTC.

V gene TRBV10-3 combines with J gene TRBJ2-7; 14 bases are shared with TRBD2. V lost 5 bases, J lost 3 bases, and 3 bases stayed unmatched. Germline V gene sequence: CDR1 ENHRY, CDR2 SYGVKD. The CDR3 has 15 amino acids. In DNA, the CDR3 is TGTGCCATCAGTTACGGGACTAGCGGGGGCTACGAGCAGTACTTC. It is translated as CAISYGTSGGYEQYF.

The chain joins TRBV7-6 to TRBJ2-1; TRBD2 might be the D (5 bases). The CDR3 is 14 amino acids. V was clipped by 2 bases and J by 3 bases, with 8 bases between them. CDR1 and CDR2 (germline): SGHVS, FNYEAQ. This chain's CDR3 is CASSLQRGYNEQFF. In DNA, the CDR3 is TGTGCCAGCAGCTTACAACGGGGCTACAATGAGCAGTTCTTC.

The chain is built from TRBV5-1 and TRBJ2-3; D is ambiguous. Germline CDR1 reads SGHRS; CDR2 reads YFSETQ. Between the trimmed V and J ends, which lost 0 bases and 2 bases, there was a span of 7 bases. The CDR3 is 14 residues long. The CDR3 protein is CASSLEADTDTQYF. CDR3 DNA: TGCGCCAGCAGCTTGGAGGCCGACACAGATACGCAGTATTTT.

V is TRBV10-3 and J is TRBJ2-1; 8 bases agree with TRBD1. The V segment lost 0 bases and the J segment 2 bases; nucleotides outside the gene matches: 6. The CDR3 sequence is 17 residues long. Germline lookup yields CDR1 ENHRY and CDR2 SYGVKD. DNA for the CDR3: TGTGCCATCAGTGAGTCGGGACAGGTTAGGACCTACAATGAGCAGTTCTTC. It is translated as CAISESGQVRTYNEQFF.

This clone has a handful of counts. The chain links TRBV5-6 to TRBJ1-1; no clear D gene. Deletions cut 0 bases from V and 0 bases from J, with 6 bases between. The CDR3 runs to 14 residues. The germline V gene encodes CDR1 SGHDT and CDR2 YYEEEE. The CDR3 coding sequence is TGTGCCAGCAGCTTGGCAACATTGAACACTGAAGCTTTCTTT. Residues: CASSLATLNTEAFF.

This chain uses TRBV5-1 with TRBJ2-3; D might be TRBD1 (6 bases). Germline V gives CDR1 SGHRS, CDR2 YFSETQ. V was pared by 0 bases and J by 4 bases, with 12 bases between. The CDR3 is 15 amino acids. The CDR3 reads CASSLGQGSSDTQYF. CDR3 sequence (DNA): TGCGCCAGCAGCTTGGGGCAGGGGAGTTCAGATACGCAGTATTTT.

This clone appeared a few times. The V and J genes are TRBV7-2 and TRBJ2-7; D not certain. The CDR3 totals 15 residues. Germline CDR1 is SGHTA and CDR2 is FQGNSA. The ends were cut back, 2 bases at V and 1 base at J, with 12 bases in the middle. The CDR3 bases are TGTGCCAGCAGCTTATTGCGGTGGGGATCCTACGAGCAGTACTTC. Protein: CASSLLRWGSYEQYF.

The rearrangement links TRBV28 to TRBJ1-2; unclear D gene. The CDR3 totals 13 residues. Trimming left V 5 bases short and J 1 base short, with 8 bases between. CDR1 is MDHEN, CDR2 SYDVKM, per germline. The CDR3 region is CASSGRHNYGYTF. CDR3 DNA: TGTGCCAGCAGTGGGCGGCATAACTATGGCTACACCTTC.

This chain connects TRBV18 to TRBJ1-4; D remains ambiguous. Looked up from germline, CDR1 is KGHSH and CDR2 is LQKENI. V shed 3 bases and J shed 8 bases, with 10 bases lying between them. The CDR3 consists of 13 residues. The CDR3 is CASSPRNGEKLFF. The CDR3 region has the DNA TGTGCCAGCTCACCCCGGAATGGGGAAAAACTGTTTTTT.

This clone was recorded a few times. The identical CDR3 is also encoded by other nucleotide sequences in the sample. The CDR3, as DNA: TGTGCCAGCAGCCCGGGACTAAGCACAGATACGCAGTATTTT. It codes for CASSPGLSTDTQYF. The chain carries TRBV7-2 and TRBJ2-3; 7 bases line up with TRBD2. The ends lost 5 bases at V and 0 bases at J; junction bases unmatched: 2. Germline V gene data show CDR1 as SGHTA and CDR2 as FQGNSA. The CDR3 consists of 14 residues. Full variable domain (outside the CDR3, taken from reference TRBV7-2 and TRBJ2-3): GAGVSQSPSNKVTEKGKDVELRCDPISGHTALYWYRQSLGQGLEFLIYFQGNSAPDKSGLPSDRFSAERTGGSVSTLTIQRTQQEDSAVYLCASSPGLSTDTQYFGPGTRLTVL.

This clone was seen a handful of times. The chain uses TRBV7-2 and TRBJ1-2; D possibly corresponds to TRBD1 (6 bases). The germline V gene encodes CDR1 SGHTA and CDR2 FQGNSA. Trimming shortened V by 2 bases and J by 0 bases, and 19 bases separated the two germline ends. There are 18 residues in the CDR3. CDR3 DNA: TGTGCCAGCAGCTTATGGTGGCAGGGGATAGGAGCTAACTATGGCTACACCTTC. Translation: CASSLWWQGIGANYGYTF.

This chain joins TRBV6-5 and TRBJ2-1; either TRBD1 or TRBD2 may supply D (6 bases each). The V end lost 5 bases, the J end lost 9 bases, and 20 bases lay between the germline ends. The germline V gene has CDR1 MNHEY and CDR2 SVGAGI. CDR3 size: 15 residues. This CDR3 is CASSTSVGGHVEQFF. The CDR3 nucleotides are TGTGCCAGCAGTACCTCCGTGGGGGGCCATGTTGAGCAGTTCTTC.

This clone was seen a handful of times. Additional DNA sequences in this sample encode the identical CDR3. The chain couples TRBV18 to TRBJ1-2; no clear D. V was clipped by 2 bases and J by 3 bases, with 7 bases between them. The germline gives CDR1 KGHSH, CDR2 LQKENI. This CDR3 is 13 amino acids long. The CDR3: CASSPGNDYGYTF. The CDR3 region has the DNA TGTGCCAGCTCACCAGGAAATGACTATGGCTACACCTTC.